Presented here are 14 T cell receptor beta chains from one specimen sequenced in a study of T cells after yellow fever vaccination (dated by TCRdb to the late 2010s). The library was built by means of 5' RACE. The instrument given in TCRdb is Illumina HiSeq 2500. TCRdb trimmed the raw reads at Q25, called clones with MiXCR and kept productive beta chains. CDR3 protein sequences are deduplicated, and each keeps its most common genes and DNA. This sample comprises a few hundred thousand distinct CDR3 sequences, 11% of them detected only once. The ten largest clones take up more than 15% of the sample. This sample's treatment or condition label indicates: live attenuated yellow fever vaccine strain. The sample consisted of PBMCs, taken on the day of the first yellow fever vaccination. These receptors came from a man younger than 35 who received the YFV17D yellow fever vaccine.

This clonotype was seen a handful of times. The rearrangement links TRBV15 to TRBJ1-2, with unresolved D. V lost 0 bases and J 0 bases, leaving 8 bases between the germline ends. Germline CDR1 and CDR2: LNHNV and YYDKDF (reference sequence). This CDR3 spans 15 amino acids. CDR3 DNA: TGTGCCACCAGCAGAGATCTTGCAGCTAACTATGGCTACACCTTC. It codes for CATSRDLAANYGYTF. The whole variable domain, filled in from reference TRBV15 and TRBJ1-2, reads DAMVIQNPRYQVTQFGKPVTLSCSQTLNHNVMYWYQQKSSQAPKLLFHYYDKDFNNEADTPDNFQSRRPNTSFCFLDIRSPGLGDTAMYLCATSRDLAANYGYTFGSGTRLTVV.

The J gene is TRBJ2-7, the V gene TRBV18; D remains ambiguous. This CDR3 is built from 11 residues. The ends were cut back, 4 bases at V and 11 bases at J, with 12 bases in the middle. Germline assignment: CDR1 KGHSH and CDR2 LQKENI. The CDR3 loop reads CASSLQAREYF. CDR3 nucleotides: TGTGCCAGCTCACTGCAGGCAAGGGAGTACTTC.

This clonotype showed up just a few times. V and J are TRBV29-1 and TRBJ2-5; D might be TRBD1 or TRBD2, each matching 5 bases. The ends were cut back, 7 bases at V and 4 bases at J, with 13 bases in the middle. This CDR3 has 12 residues. Germline V gives CDR1 SQVTM, CDR2 ANQGSEA. The CDR3 loop reads CSGDSEGETQYF. In nucleotides, the CDR3 is TGCAGCGGTGACAGTGAGGGAGAGACCCAGTACTTC.

The V gene is TRBV10-3, the J gene TRBJ2-5; D is ambiguous. The CDR3 has 16 residues. The V and J ends lost 4 bases and 0 bases respectively, with 15 bases between them. Germline CDR1 and CDR2: ENHRY and SYGVKD. Here the CDR3 DNA reads TGTGCCATCAGTGTTGCGCCTGACATGTACCAAGAGACCCAGTACTTC. It is translated as CAISVAPDMYQETQYF.

J is TRBJ2-7 and V is TRBV5-1; D is perhaps TRBD1 (6 bases). Trimming removed 4 bases at V and 4 bases at J, with 9 bases between. Germline V gives CDR1 SGHRS, CDR2 YFSETQ. The CDR3 has 12 residues. The CDR3 region has the DNA TGCGCCAGCAGCGGAACAGGGTACGAGCAGTACTTC. This translates into CASSGTGYEQYF.

The genes are TRBV10-3 and TRBJ2-5; TRBD1 might be the D (6 bases). Germline CDR1 ENHRY, CDR2 SYGVKD. The germline V and J ends were trimmed by 6 bases and 4 bases, with 12 bases remaining between them. The CDR3 consists of 13 residues. In DNA form, the CDR3 reads TGTGCCATCAGACTAGAAGGGGGAGAGACCCAGTACTTC. Its protein is CAIRLEGGETQYF.

The chain carries TRBV7-9 and TRBJ2-3; 9 bases fit TRBD2. Germline lookup yields CDR1 SEHNR and CDR2 FQNEAQ (reference sequence). V was pared by 2 bases and J by 3 bases, with 3 bases of the junction left unmatched. The CDR3 is 15 residues long. The CDR3 loop reads CASSLSSGETDTQYF. CDR3 nucleotide sequence: TGTGCCAGCAGCTTATCTAGCGGGGAGACAGATACGCAGTATTTT.

The chain joins TRBV11-2 to TRBJ1-2; 7 positions match TRBD1. The J segment lost 5 bases and the V segment lost 7 bases, leaving 10 bases of the junction unmatched. CDR1 and CDR2 from the germline V gene are SGHAT and FQNNGV. CDR3 length: 14 amino acids. DNA for the CDR3: TGTGCCAGCACGAGACCGGGACAGAAGTATGGCTACACCTTC. Protein sequence: CASTRPGQKYGYTF.

This clonotype was seen a handful of times. The CDR3 bases are TGTGCCAGCAGCTTACTTTTGACGGTGACAGGGGGCCGGACCGGGGAGCTGTTTTTT. Amino acid sequence: CASSLLLTVTGGRTGELFF. The rearrangement links TRBV11-2 to TRBJ2-2; 10 nucleotides align to TRBD1. Germline CDR1 reads SGHAT; CDR2 reads FQNNGV. The CDR3 sequence is 19 residues long. Trimming at V came to 2 bases and at J to 5 bases, leaving 14 bases not matched to a gene.

The chain uses TRBV5-1 and TRBJ2-7, with D perhaps TRBD1 (6 bases). Trimming cost V 4 bases and J 2 bases, with 13 bases left between them. From germline, CDR1 is SGHRS and CDR2 YFSETQ. This CDR3 is built from 14 residues. The CDR3 sequence: CASSLDRFPYEQYV. Written as DNA, the CDR3 is TGCGCCAGCAGCCTCGACAGGTTTCCCTACGAGCAGTACGTC.

The V call is TRBV7-8, the J call TRBJ1-1, with 8 positions matching TRBD1. J was trimmed by 1 base and V by 8 bases; bases with no gene match: 15. In germline, CDR1 is SGHVS, CDR2 FQNEAQ. The CDR3 contains 17 residues. Here the CDR3 DNA reads TGTGCCAGCCGTAATCCTTCCTGGACAGGGAAGAACACTGAAGCTTTCTTT. This codes for CASRNPSWTGKNTEAFF.

This clonotype was observed a handful of times. V and J are TRBV18 and TRBJ2-7; D is possibly TRBD1 or TRBD2 (5 bases each). CDR1 is KGHSH and CDR2 is LQKENI in the germline V gene. Trimming removed 6 bases from V and 6 bases from J, with 12 bases in between. The CDR3 loop spans 12 amino acids. The CDR3, as DNA: TGTGCCAGCTCGGGGTCGAGGGGCGAGCAGTACTTC. Translating it yields CASSGSRGEQYF.

The chain combines TRBV1 with TRBJ2-1; TRBD2 was called by the table and not checked on the DNA. TRBV1 is designated a pseudogene. The length of the CDR3 is 16 residues. The DNA for the CDR3 is TGCACCAGCAGCCAAACTGGAGCGGGGGGGTACAATGAGCAGTTCTTC. Translation gives CTSSQTGAGGYNEQFF.

This clonotype was seen more than once but under ten times. The genes are TRBV6-1 and TRBJ2-5; TRBD2 matches at 7 bases. The CDR3 contains 13 residues. CDR1 is MNHNS and CDR2 is SASEGT in the germline V gene. The trim removed 5 bases at V and 8 bases at J, leaving 8 bases unmatched. The CDR3 nucleotides are TGTGCCAGCAGTCCGGGACTAAAAACAACCCAGTACTTC. Encoded protein: CASSPGLKTTQYF.